This T cell receptor beta chain was found in a study of T cell repertoires in cytomegalovirus infection. TCRdb reprocessed the reads via MiXCR and lists one record per CDR3 protein. This sample has about 890,000 distinct CDR3 sequences, with approximately 31% found just once. Points on this clonotype: Its antigen remains unknown.

This TCR was sampled from a human donor in good health (CMV status not recorded). Some clones in this sample may be carry-over from other donors' samples. The sample in question was cultured CD8+ T cells from PBMCs, obtained from culture after CMV antigen stimulation.

The CDR3 region has the DNA TGTGCCAGCAGCCGCGGGACAGGGGGTTTTAGCAATCAGCCCCAGCATTTT. Its translation is CASSRGTGGFSNQPQHF. The chain combines TRBV6-6 with TRBJ1-5; 11 bases fit TRBD1. The trim removed 6 bases at V and 0 bases at J, leaving 7 bases unmatched. From germline, CDR1 is MNHNY and CDR2 SVGAGI (reference sequence). This CDR3 has 17 residues.